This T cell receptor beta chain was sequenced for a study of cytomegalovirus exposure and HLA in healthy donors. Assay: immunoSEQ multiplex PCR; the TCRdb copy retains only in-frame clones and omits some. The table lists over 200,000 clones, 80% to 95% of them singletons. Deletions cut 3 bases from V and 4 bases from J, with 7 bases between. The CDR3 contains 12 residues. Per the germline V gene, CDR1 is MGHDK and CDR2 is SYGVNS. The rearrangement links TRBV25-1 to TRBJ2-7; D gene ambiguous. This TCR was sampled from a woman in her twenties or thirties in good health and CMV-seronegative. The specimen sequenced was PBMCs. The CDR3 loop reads CASSDLRYEQYF. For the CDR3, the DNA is TGTGCCAGCAGTGATCTTCGGTACGAGCAGTACTTC.